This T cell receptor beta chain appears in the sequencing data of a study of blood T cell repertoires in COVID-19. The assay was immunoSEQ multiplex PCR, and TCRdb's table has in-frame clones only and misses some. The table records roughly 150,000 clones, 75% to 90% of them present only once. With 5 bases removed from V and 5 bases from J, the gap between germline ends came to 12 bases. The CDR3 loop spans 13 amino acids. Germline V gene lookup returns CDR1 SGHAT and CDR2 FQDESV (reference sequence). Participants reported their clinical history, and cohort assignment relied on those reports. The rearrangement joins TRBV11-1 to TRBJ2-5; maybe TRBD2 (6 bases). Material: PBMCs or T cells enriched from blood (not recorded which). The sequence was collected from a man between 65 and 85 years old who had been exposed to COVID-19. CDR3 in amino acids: CASSLGGRETQYF. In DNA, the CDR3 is TGTGCCAGCAGCCTGGGGGGAAGGGAGACCCAGTACTTC.